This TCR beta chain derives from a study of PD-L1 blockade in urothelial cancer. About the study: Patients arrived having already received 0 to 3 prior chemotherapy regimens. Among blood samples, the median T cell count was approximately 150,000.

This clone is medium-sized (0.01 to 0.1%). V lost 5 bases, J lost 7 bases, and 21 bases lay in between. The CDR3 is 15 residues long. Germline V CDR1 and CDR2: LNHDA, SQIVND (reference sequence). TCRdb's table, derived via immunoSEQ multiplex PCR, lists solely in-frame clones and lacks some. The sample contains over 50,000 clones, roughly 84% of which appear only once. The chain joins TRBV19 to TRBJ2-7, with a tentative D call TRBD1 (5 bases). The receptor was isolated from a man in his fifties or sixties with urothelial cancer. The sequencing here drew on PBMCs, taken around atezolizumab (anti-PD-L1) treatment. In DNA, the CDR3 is TGTGCCAGTAGTCCTTTTGGCCGTAGGGGTTTGGAGCAGTACTTC. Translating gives CASSPFGRRGLEQYF.